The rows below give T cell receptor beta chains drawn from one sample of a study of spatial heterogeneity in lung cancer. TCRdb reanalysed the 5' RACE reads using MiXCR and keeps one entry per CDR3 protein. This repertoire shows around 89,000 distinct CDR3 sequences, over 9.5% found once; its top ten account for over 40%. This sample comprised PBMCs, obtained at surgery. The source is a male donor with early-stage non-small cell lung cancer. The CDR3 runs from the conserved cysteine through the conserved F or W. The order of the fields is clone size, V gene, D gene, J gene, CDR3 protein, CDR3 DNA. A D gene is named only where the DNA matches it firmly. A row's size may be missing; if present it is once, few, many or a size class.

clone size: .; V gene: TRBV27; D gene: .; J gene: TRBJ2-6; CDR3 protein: CASSPTPLSGANVLTF; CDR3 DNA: TGTGCCAGCAGTCCGACTCCCCTCTCTGGGGCCAACGTCCTGACTTTC
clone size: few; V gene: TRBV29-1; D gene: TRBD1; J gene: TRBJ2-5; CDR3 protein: CSVVRDRYQETQYF; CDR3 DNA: TGCAGCGTAGTCCGGGACAGGTACCAAGAGACCCAGTACTTC
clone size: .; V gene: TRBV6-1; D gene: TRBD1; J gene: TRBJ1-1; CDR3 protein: CASSEALGQGAATEAFF; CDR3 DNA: TGTGCCAGCAGTGAAGCCCTGGGACAGGGGGCCGCCACTGAAGCTTTCTTT
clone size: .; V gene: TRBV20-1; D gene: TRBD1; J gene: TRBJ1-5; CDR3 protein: CSARIGTGGNQPQHF; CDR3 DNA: TGCAGTGCTAGAATTGGGACAGGGGGTAATCAGCCCCAGCATTTT
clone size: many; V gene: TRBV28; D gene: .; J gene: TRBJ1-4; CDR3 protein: CASGNSATNEKLFF; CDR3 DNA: TGTGCCAGCGGAAACAGTGCAACTAATGAAAAACTGTTTTTT
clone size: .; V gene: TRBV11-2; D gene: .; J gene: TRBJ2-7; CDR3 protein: CASSSSHGLTARSDEQYF; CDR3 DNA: TGTGCCAGCAGCTCCTCCCACGGACTGACGGCGAGATCGGACGAGCAGTACTTC
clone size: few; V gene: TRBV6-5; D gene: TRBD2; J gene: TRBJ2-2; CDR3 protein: CASTIAGGVTGELFF; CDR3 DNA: TGTGCCAGCACCATAGCGGGAGGAGTGACCGGGGAGCTGTTTTTT
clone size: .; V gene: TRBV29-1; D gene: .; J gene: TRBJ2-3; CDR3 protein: CSVDRRGDTGTDTQYF; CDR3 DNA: TGCAGCGTTGACCGTAGAGGGGACACGGGCACAGATACGCAGTATTTT
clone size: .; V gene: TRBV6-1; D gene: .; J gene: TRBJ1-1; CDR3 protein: CASRQRPGVSTEAFF; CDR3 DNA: TGTGCCAGCAGACAAAGGCCAGGGGTGAGCACTGAAGCTTTCTTT
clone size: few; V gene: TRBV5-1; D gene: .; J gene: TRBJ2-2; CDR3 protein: CASSLGTQNTGELFF; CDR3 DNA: TGCGCCAGCAGCTTAGGGACCCAGAACACCGGGGAGCTGTTTTTT
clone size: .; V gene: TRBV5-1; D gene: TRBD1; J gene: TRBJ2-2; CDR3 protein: CASSFQGATGELFF; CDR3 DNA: TGCGCCAGCAGCTTCCAGGGGGCGACCGGGGAGCTGTTTTTT
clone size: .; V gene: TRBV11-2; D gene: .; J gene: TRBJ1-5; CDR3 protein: CASSLTGQDSNQPQHF; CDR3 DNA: TGTGCCAGCAGCTTAACTGGCCAAGATAGCAATCAGCCCCAGCATTTT
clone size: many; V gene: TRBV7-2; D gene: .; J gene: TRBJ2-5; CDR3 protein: CASSLVLRSRETQYF; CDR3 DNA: TGTGCCAGCAGCTTAGTTTTACGGTCCCGAGAGACCCAGTACTTC
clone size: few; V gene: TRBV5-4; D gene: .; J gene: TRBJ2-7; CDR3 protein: CASSLEGGSSYEQYF; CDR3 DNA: TGTGCCAGCAGCCTGGAAGGTGGAAGCTCCTACGAGCAGTACTTC